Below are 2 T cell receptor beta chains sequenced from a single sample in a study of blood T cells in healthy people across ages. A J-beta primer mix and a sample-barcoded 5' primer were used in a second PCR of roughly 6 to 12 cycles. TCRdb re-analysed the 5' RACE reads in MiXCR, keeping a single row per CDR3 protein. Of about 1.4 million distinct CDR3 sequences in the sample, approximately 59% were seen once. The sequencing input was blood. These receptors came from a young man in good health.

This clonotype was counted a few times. The CDR3 protein is CASSSLQDRPNEKLFF. CDR3 nucleotides: TGTGCCAGCAGCTCCCTTCAGGACAGACCTAATGAAAAACTGTTTTTT. The chain uses TRBV7-9 and TRBJ1-4; TRBD1 is a possible D gene (6 bases). Per the germline V gene, CDR1 is SEHNR and CDR2 is FQNEAQ (reference sequence). Deletions cut 4 bases from V and 3 bases from J, with 15 bases between. The CDR3 consists of 16 residues.

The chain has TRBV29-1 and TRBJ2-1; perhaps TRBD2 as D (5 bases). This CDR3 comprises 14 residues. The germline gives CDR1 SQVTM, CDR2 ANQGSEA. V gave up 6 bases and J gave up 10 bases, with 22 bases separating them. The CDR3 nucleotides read TGCAGCGTGGACCCCGGGGAGAGTATAGAAGAGCAGTTCTTC. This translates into CSVDPGESIEEQFF.